This T cell receptor beta chain was captured by sequencing in a study of molecular identifiers for immune sequencing clone quantification (dated 2018 in TCRdb). At the level of the whole study: For a replicate experiment, the RNA from either about 20,000 or 100,000 naive CD8 T cells was divided into five aliquots, and four of those aliquots went on to sequencing. This methods study used CD8 T cells to benchmark TCR RNA copy counting and molecular-identifier clustering-based TCR repertoire sequencing (MIDCIRS).

What the authors observed across the whole study: Highly expanded clone sizes could be underestimated because identical TCR molecules may share a barcode. Roughly 3 recovered TCR RNA copies per cell were obtained by modeling, versus about 9.7 by digital PCR, implying a capture efficiency of around 28%. Without barcode sub-clustering, chimeric consensus sequences inflated TCR diversity; chimeras reached as high as 47%. In CMV-specific effector cells, clones with more than 20 RNA copies contained over 97% of molecules, whereas in naive cells such clones contained under 1% of molecules. Spiked-in Jurkat TCR RNA equal to a single cell's worth was reported to be detectable even within 1,100,000 naive CD8 T cells. Naive libraries contained spiked-in Jurkat TCR RNA (10 copies' worth), which is not part of the donor repertoire.

This clonotype was found many times. Its specific antigen is unknown. Base qualities are not provided; no much larger clone lies one nucleotide away. The germline V gene gives CDR1 as MGHDK and CDR2 as SYGVNS. Including cysteine and phenylalanine, the CDR3 has 15 amino acids. Only the CDR3 DNA is retained, 45 bases long and in frame from the first base. The germline V end is reduced by 1 base and the J end by 4 bases; junction bases left unmatched: 4. Libraries of naive CD8 T cells were built from around 20,000 to 1,000,000 sorted cells, with 10%, 30% or 50% of the purified RNA used. Naive CD8 T cells were FACS-sorted as CD8+CD4-CCR7+CD45RA+ on a BD FACSAria II into RLT Plus buffer. Detection sensitivity was tested by spiking Jurkat RNA equal to ten or so TCR copies' worth into samples containing roughly 17,000-1,100,000 naive CD8 T cells. Enrichment of CD8 T cells was performed with RosetteSep CD8+ T Cell Enrichment Cocktail and Ficoll-Paque, after which ACK red cell lysis was carried out.

Libraries were constructed by PCR. This sample was sequenced with an Illumina HiSeq 4000. Bulk TCR libraries were made following a previously described method, with the TCR primers given in Table S5. Purification of total RNA was performed with the Qiagen AllPrep DNA/RNA kit. Reads from multiple sequencing runs of the same library were pooled before analysis. In the authors' own workflow: Reads were retained only if an exact TCR constant sequence was present, and the retained reads were trimmed to 150 nt and grouped according to their 12-nt molecular barcodes. Reads within each barcode group were sub-clustered using a 15% Levenshtein threshold, and quality-weighted consensus sequences were constructed for each RNA molecule. Non-functional sequences were discarded, and so were lower-count sequences lying one edit away from another sequence. Based on fitting two negative binomial distributions, any barcode sub-cluster with under 20% of the maximum read count was discarded. In-frame beta chains were kept once TCRdb had trimmed the public reads at Q25 with fastp and called clones with MiXCR. Each CDR3 protein gets just one entry, which takes the most common genes and DNA from the rows behind it. Clone size and V and J calls follow TCRdb, not the original study. Counted in this sample were 400,000 to 600,000 distinct CDR3 sequences; about 20% of them appeared once. Jointly, the top ten make up about 0.8% of the sample.

Sequencing was performed on naive CD8+ T cells from blood, with Jurkat cell RNA spiked in. This specimen's cell subset or site label, interpreted: FACS-sorted CD8+CD4-CCR7+CD45RA+ naive T cells. This TCR came from a human donor in good health. Some libraries in this study had Jurkat cell RNA spiked in. The rearrangement joined TRBV25-1 to TRBJ2-1; 7 central nucleotides agree with TRBD1. The DNA sequence is as follows: TGTGCCAGCAGTGAATTGGGGACAGCTTACAATGAGCAGTTCTTC. Translated, this is CASSELGTAYNEQFF.